This is a list of T cell receptor beta chains from one sample in a study of T cells after yellow fever vaccination. TCRdb re-analysed the 5' RACE reads in MiXCR, keeping a single row per CDR3 protein. The repertoire holds about 580,000 distinct CDR3 sequences, approximately 16% seen once, with 17% in the top ten. The material was PBMCs, obtained 5 to 6 days after the first yellow fever vaccination. The source is a man aged 18 to 30 who received the YFV17D yellow fever vaccine. Each CDR3 is given with its conserved first and last residue. D genes are given only for firm matches. Expanded clones get a size class; other rows say once, few or many, or leave the size out.

v_gene	d_gene	j_gene	len	abundance	CDR3aa	CDR3nt
TRBV9	.	TRBJ2-3	14	.	CASSVGLGTDTQYF	TGTGCCAGCAGCGTAGGTCTGGGCACAGATACGCAGTATTTT
TRBV20-1	TRBD1	TRBJ1-1	14	many	CSARPGGINTEAFF	TGCAGTGCTAGGCCAGGGGGGATCAACACTGAAGCTTTCTTT
TRBV28	TRBD1	TRBJ2-6	17	few	CASKSWTGYSGANVLTF	TGTGCCAGCAAGTCGTGGACAGGGTACTCTGGGGCCAACGTCCTGACTTTC
TRBV5-4	.	TRBJ2-2	15	.	CASTPFSPNTGELFF	TGTGCCAGCACCCCTTTTAGCCCGAACACCGGGGAGCTGTTTTTT
TRBV28	.	TRBJ1-4	16	.	CASTLLGTGAWTELFF	TGTGCCAGCACCCTTTTGGGGACGGGGGCATGGACGGAACTGTTTTTT
TRBV20-1	.	TRBJ2-1	15	.	CSARVTGFSYNEQFF	TGCAGTGCTAGAGTTACGGGATTCTCCTACAATGAGCAGTTCTTC
TRBV7-7	.	TRBJ2-7	14	few	CASSLEYGPYEQYF	TGTGCCAGCAGCTTAGAGTATGGTCCCTACGAGCAGTACTTC
TRBV20-1	.	TRBJ2-6	15	few	CSARDLGTGANVLTF	TGCAGTGCTAGAGATCTAGGGACCGGGGCCAACGTCCTGACTTTC
TRBV5-1	.	TRBJ2-2	15	.	CASRLWTMNTGELFF	TGCGCCAGCAGACTCTGGACAATGAACACCGGGGAGCTGTTTTTT
TRBV5-1	TRBD2	TRBJ2-1	16	few	CASSPTPRGGQNEQFF	TGCGCCAGCAGCCCGACCCCCCGGGGGGGCCAAAATGAGCAGTTCTTC
TRBV6-1	.	TRBJ2-2	14	few	CAIESGDYTGELFF	TGTGCCATAGAATCAGGGGACTACACCGGGGAGCTGTTTTTT
TRBV5-1	.	TRBJ2-3	16	few	CASSRATQASTDTQYF	TGCGCCAGCAGCCGCGCCACGCAGGCTAGCACAGATACGCAGTATTTT
TRBV4-2	.	TRBJ2-5	15	few	CASSQVSPGGPTQYF	TGTGCCAGCAGCCAAGTGTCACCCGGCGGGCCGACCCAGTACTTC
TRBV10-2	.	TRBJ2-1	14	few	CASSVPGSYNEQFF	TGCGCCAGCAGTGTTCCGGGATCTTACAATGAGCAGTTCTTC
TRBV5-1	.	TRBJ2-1	15	many	CASSLVAGSHNEQFF	TGCGCCAGCAGCTTGGTGGCTGGTTCCCACAATGAGCAGTTCTTC
TRBV6-2/TRBV6-3	.	TRBJ2-2	15	many	CASTDALPNTGELFF	TGTGCCAGCACGGACGCCCTGCCGAACACCGGGGAGCTGTTTTTT
TRBV19	TRBD1	TRBJ2-2	15	.	CASSINRGRTGELFF	TGTGCCAGTAGTATTAACAGGGGGCGCACCGGGGAGCTGTTTTTT
TRBV24-1	.	TRBJ1-5	13	many	CATREGDNQPQHF	TGTGCCACCAGGGAGGGGGACAATCAGCCCCAGCATTTT
TRBV20-1	.	TRBJ2-7	13	.	CSALTRGGYEQYF	TGCAGTGCTCTGACGAGGGGTGGTTACGAGCAGTACTTC
TRBV12-5	TRBD2	TRBJ2-5	16	.	CASGPASGGAVETQYF	TGTGCTAGTGGCCCCGCGAGCGGGGGGGCGGTAGAGACCCAGTACTTC
TRBV7-3	.	TRBJ2-2	15	.	CASSLQAGNTGELFF	TGTGCCAGCAGCTTACAAGCGGGGAACACCGGGGAGCTGTTTTTT
TRBV5-1	TRBD1	TRBJ2-7	14	few	CASSWTGLPHEQYF	TGCGCCAGCAGCTGGACAGGTCTGCCCCACGAGCAGTACTTC
TRBV12-3/TRBV12-4	.	TRBJ2-2	13	.	CASSWRVTGELFF	TGTGCCAGCAGTTGGAGGGTGACCGGGGAGCTGTTTTTT
TRBV5-6	.	TRBJ1-1	16	few	CASSADSELMNTEAFF	TGTGCCAGCAGCGCGGACAGTGAACTGATGAACACTGAAGCTTTCTTT
TRBV25-1	.	TRBJ2-3	12	.	CASSDQGSQQYF	TGTGCCAGCAGTGATCAGGGGTCCCAACAGTATTTT
TRBV27	.	TRBJ1-5	14	.	CASSFRFGNQPQHF	TGTGCCAGCAGTTTCCGTTTTGGAAATCAGCCCCAGCATTTT
TRBV6-1	.	TRBJ1-2	16	.	CASSGGTGTHPYGYTF	TGTGCCAGCAGTGGGGGTACCGGGACGCATCCATATGGCTACACCTTC
TRBV28	.	TRBJ2-7	14	.	CASSFEAFTYEQYF	TGTGCCAGCAGTTTCGAGGCATTCACCTACGAGCAGTACTTC
TRBV24-1	.	TRBJ2-3	12	.	CATSDRGDTQYF	TGTGCCACCAGTGACAGGGGTGATACGCAGTATTTT
TRBV29-1	.	TRBJ2-7	12	many	CSVELTDYEQYF	TGCAGCGTTGAGTTGACGGACTACGAGCAGTACTTC
TRBV6-1	.	TRBJ1-5	15	few	CASKTGRLSNQPQHF	TGTGCCAGCAAAACAGGGAGGTTGAGCAATCAGCCCCAGCATTTT
TRBV7-3	.	TRBJ2-1	15	many	CASSPGPSSYNEQFF	TGTGCCAGCTCACCAGGGCCGAGCTCCTACAATGAGCAGTTCTTC
TRBV25-1	.	TRBJ2-5	16	.	CASKRGGWDYQETQYF	TGTGCCAGCAAAAGAGGCGGATGGGACTACCAAGAGACCCAGTACTTC
TRBV7-9	.	TRBJ1-4	14	.	CASSISGPNEKLFF	TGTGCCAGCAGTATCTCGGGACCTAATGAAAAACTGTTTTTT
TRBV20-1	.	TRBJ1-1	15	few	CSARDGQFSNTEAFF	TGCAGTGCTAGAGATGGCCAGTTTTCGAACACTGAAGCTTTCTTT
TRBV20-1	.	TRBJ2-5	13	.	CSAREGIEETQYF	TGCAGTGCTAGAGAGGGGATTGAAGAGACCCAGTACTTC
TRBV4-3	.	TRBJ2-1	16	few	CASSQEHLNRYNEQFF	TGCGCCAGCAGCCAAGAACATCTAAACAGATACAATGAGCAGTTCTTC
TRBV7-9	.	TRBJ2-5	14	many	CASSSRVLQETQYF	TGTGCCAGCAGCTCCAGGGTTCTCCAAGAGACCCAGTACTTC
TRBV5-1	.	TRBJ1-2	13	few	CASRGDGSYGYTF	TGCGCCAGCAGGGGGGACGGCTCCTATGGCTACACCTTC
TRBV7-8	.	TRBJ1-5	16	many	CASSLRPPNSNQPQHF	TGTGCCAGCAGCTTACGGCCTCCAAATAGCAATCAGCCCCAGCATTTT